These 24 T cell receptor beta chains originate from one sample sequenced in a study of vaccination and CD4 T cells after COVID-19. The treatment: roughly 11-day PBMC culture with coronavirus spike peptide pools or control peptides (ViraFEST assay). Cultured CD4+ T-cell DNA underwent Oncomine TCR Beta short-read sequencing. Using its own MiXCR run on the PCR reads, TCRdb lists one record per CDR3 protein. The table lists roughly 16,000 distinct CDR3 sequences, approximately 67% of them singletons. No antigen has been identified for these receptors. Sequences were obtained from CD4+ T cells from blood, cultured in vitro. Source of these receptors: a human donor who had recovered from COVID-19.

The chain is built from TRBV6-5 and TRBJ1-2; D is possibly TRBD1 (5 bases). Germline V lookup: CDR1 MNHEY, CDR2 SVGAGI. The V end was cut by 2 bases, the J end by 1 base, with 14 bases between. This CDR3 region has 16 residues. This CDR3 reads CASSYSGTSLNYGYTF. The CDR3 coding sequence is TGTGCCAGCAGTTACAGTGGGACGTCCCTTAACTATGGCTACACCTTC.

The genes are TRBV10-3 and TRBJ1-2; possible D gene TRBD1, 5 bases. Germline values: CDR1 ENHRY, CDR2 SYGVKD. This CDR3 is 15 amino acids long. The V gene lost 7 bases and the J gene lost 5 bases, with 20 bases spanning the gap. The CDR3 here is CAITQSGLEGYGYTF. The CDR3 DNA reads TGTGCCATCACTCAGTCCGGCCTTGAGGGGTATGGCTACACCTTC.

This sequence joins TRBV18 and TRBJ2-1; 13 nucleotides line up with TRBD2. Germline CDR1 reads KGHSH; CDR2 reads LQKENI. The CDR3 totals 15 residues. V trimming: 5 bases; J trimming: 5 bases; junction bases outside the gene matches: 3. In nucleotides, the CDR3 is TGTGCCAGCTCATCGGGACTAGCGGGGCACAATGAGCAGTTCTTC. Its translation is CASSSGLAGHNEQFF.

The rearrangement links TRBV15 to TRBJ2-2; D remains ambiguous. Per the germline V gene, CDR1 is LNHNV and CDR2 is YYDKDF (reference sequence). Trimming removed 4 bases at V and 8 bases at J, with 11 bases between. This CDR3 contains 13 residues. CDR3 loop: CATSKTSSGELFF. As DNA, the CDR3 is TGTGCCACCAGCAAAACGAGTTCAGGGGAGCTGTTTTTT.

This clonotype has just a few counts. This chain uses TRBV20-1 with TRBJ2-5, with D uncertain. CDR1 is DFQATT, CDR2 SNEGSKA, per germline (reference sequence). Trimming removed 3 bases at V and 8 bases at J, with 7 bases between. The CDR3 spans 10 residues. CDR3 protein: CSASHLTQYF. The DNA of the CDR3 is TGCAGTGCTAGTCACCTTACCCAGTACTTC.

The genes are TRBV20-1 and TRBJ1-5; 12 nucleotides align to TRBD1. The ends lost 1 base at V and 3 bases at J; junction bases unmatched: 16. This CDR3 is built from 20 residues. The germline gives CDR1 DFQATT, CDR2 SNEGSKA (reference sequence). DNA for the CDR3: TGCAGTGCTAGAGGCCAAAACCGGGACAGGGGGCGAAACACCAATCAGCCCCAGCATTTT. Amino acids: CSARGQNRDRGRNTNQPQHF.

The J gene is TRBJ1-1, the V gene TRBV6-2 or TRBV6-3; TRBD1 aligns across 7 bases. Germline V gene data show CDR1 as MNHEY and CDR2 as SVGEGT. V shed 6 bases and J 6 bases; nucleotides not matched to a gene: 10. The CDR3 extends over 14 amino acids. The CDR3 sequence: CASRPHRGNAEAFF. The CDR3 DNA reads as TGTGCCAGCAGACCTCACAGGGGAAACGCTGAAGCTTTCTTT.

The chain links TRBV6-1 to TRBJ2-7; D may be TRBD1 or TRBD2 (5 bases each). Trimming removed 6 bases from V and 6 bases from J, with 21 bases in between. Germline V gene data show CDR1 as MNHNS and CDR2 as SASEGT. CDR3 length: 15 amino acids. The CDR3 bases are TGTGCCAGCAGGTCCGGGACCGGTCTAGTTATCGAGCAGTACTTC. Its translation is CASRSGTGLVIEQYF.

This chain uses TRBV7-2 with TRBJ1-6, with D maybe TRBD1 (5 bases). Germline-derived CDR1 and CDR2 are SGHTA and FQGNSA. Trimming shortened V by 4 bases and J by 6 bases, and 10 bases separated the two germline ends. The CDR3 is made up of 14 amino acids. DNA of the CDR3: TGTGCCAGCAGCTCTCTTGGGGCTAATTCACCCCTCCACTTT. This encodes CASSSLGANSPLHF.

The chain is built from TRBV20-1 and TRBJ1-5, with TRBD1 identical over 7 bases. Trimming at V came to 0 bases and at J to 6 bases, leaving 11 bases not matched to a gene. Per germline, CDR1 DFQATT and CDR2 SNEGSKA (reference sequence). This CDR3 comprises 16 residues. CDR3 nucleotides: TGCAGTGCTAGAGATCAGGGCAGGGGGTCCTCTCAGCCCCAGCATTTT. This gives the protein CSARDQGRGSSQPQHF.

The chain recombines TRBV6-1 with TRBJ2-3; 8 bases map to TRBD2. The germline V gene encodes CDR1 MNHNS and CDR2 SASEGT. V dropped 6 bases and J dropped 5; count of bases not matched to a gene: 7. The CDR3 is 14 residues long. CDR3 sequence (DNA): TGTGCCAGCAGGGAGCGGGAGCGGGGAGATACGCAGTATTTT. It translates to CASRERERGDTQYF.

CDR3 sequence (DNA): TGTGCCAGCAGCCCGGACAGGGCCCACACCGGGGAGCTGTTTTTT. Protein sequence: CASSPDRAHTGELFF. The V and J genes are TRBV7-6 and TRBJ2-2, with 8 bases aligning to TRBD1. CDR1 and CDR2 from the germline V gene are SGHVS and FNYEAQ. Losses at the gene ends were 5 bases for V and 3 bases for J; bases not matched to a gene: 5. The CDR3 extends over 15 amino acids.

The rearrangement joins TRBV28 to TRBJ2-5; no reliable D call. This CDR3 region has 15 residues. V dropped 5 bases and J dropped 4 bases, with 17 bases sitting between them. Looked up from germline, CDR1 is MDHEN and CDR2 is SYDVKM. The DNA for the CDR3 is TGTGCCAGCAGTCCCTTGCTTGGGCCGGGAGAGACCCAGTACTTC. Protein sequence: CASSPLLGPGETQYF.

The chain links TRBV2 to TRBJ2-7; tentatively, D is TRBD1 (6 bases). Trimming removed 4 bases from V and 2 bases from J, with 12 bases in between. Germline values: CDR1 SNHLY, CDR2 FYNNEI. CDR3 length: 14 amino acids. Here the CDR3 reads CASSVGGSPYEQYF. CDR3 in DNA: TGTGCCAGCAGTGTTGGGGGCTCACCCTACGAGCAGTACTTC. The whole variable domain, remainder taken from reference TRBV2 and TRBJ2-7, is EPEVTQTPSHQVTQMGQEVILRCVPISNHLYFYWYRQILGQKVEFLVSFYNNEISEKSEIFDDQFSVERPDGSNFTLKIRSTKLEDSAMYFCASSVGGSPYEQYFGPGTRLTVT.

This clonotype was seen more than once but under ten times. The rearrangement uses TRBV27 and TRBJ2-3; D possibly corresponds to TRBD2 (7 bases). V was cut by 7 bases and J by 4 bases, with 15 bases left in between. The CDR3 covers 14 residues. Germline CDR1 and CDR2: MNHEY and SMNVEV (reference sequence). CDR3 protein: CASMRRGPPDTQYF. The CDR3 DNA is TGTGCCAGCATGCGGCGGGGGCCCCCAGATACGCAGTATTTT.

V usage is TRBV28 and J usage is TRBJ1-5; 7 bases map to TRBD1. CDR1 is MDHEN, CDR2 SYDVKM, per germline. CDR3 length equals 16 residues. J lost 4 bases, V lost 5 bases, and 11 bases had no gene match. The CDR3 region has the DNA TGTGCCAGCAGTCGCAAAACAGGGGTTGGAAATCAGCCCCAGCATTTT. It encodes CASSRKTGVGNQPQHF.

The rearrangement joins TRBV6-5 to TRBJ1-1; D is perhaps TRBD1 (6 bases). Germline V gives CDR1 MNHEY, CDR2 SVGAGI. Between the trimmed V and J ends, which lost 4 bases and 7 bases, there was a span of 10 bases. CDR3 size: 12 residues. The CDR3 spells CASSLDSHEAFF. CDR3 DNA: TGTGCCAGCAGTTTGGACAGCCATGAAGCTTTCTTT.

The chain has TRBV7-2 and TRBJ1-5, with 8 bases identical to TRBD1. V lost 5 bases to trimming and J lost 7 bases; unmatched junction nucleotides: 7. The CDR3 loop spans 14 amino acids. CDR1 and CDR2 (germline): SGHTA, FQGNSA. The CDR3 reads CASSPDRGGQPQHF. CDR3 bases: TGTGCCAGCAGCCCTGACAGGGGAGGACAGCCCCAGCATTTT. Variable domain in full (rest from reference TRBV7-2 and TRBJ1-5): GAGVSQSPSNKVTEKGKDVELRCDPISGHTALYWYRQSLGQGLEFLIYFQGNSAPDKSGLPSDRFSAERTGGSVSTLTIQRTQQEDSAVYLCASSPDRGGQPQHFGDGTRLSIL.

The CDR3 DNA reads TGTGCCAGCAGTGACTCGACGGGAGGCCCCGATACGCAGTATTTT. It yields the protein CASSDSTGGPDTQYF. This chain connects TRBV6-4 to TRBJ2-3; TRBD2 matches at 7 bases. Germline loops: CDR1 MRHNA, CDR2 SNTAGT. J lost 6 bases, V lost 0 bases, and 6 bases had no gene match. This CDR3 has 15 amino acids.

The chain couples TRBV6-1 to TRBJ2-5, with 10 bases fitting TRBD2. The CDR3 is 16 residues long. Germline lookup yields CDR1 MNHNS and CDR2 SASEGT. V lost 7 bases, J lost 2 bases, and 10 bases stayed unmatched. This CDR3 is CASTPWASGSQETQYF. CDR3 DNA sequence: TGTGCCAGCACCCCATGGGCTAGCGGGAGTCAAGAGACCCAGTACTTC.

The rearrangement links TRBV20-1 to TRBJ2-5, with D maybe TRBD1 (5 bases). The germline gives CDR1 DFQATT, CDR2 SNEGSKA (reference sequence). The CDR3 contains 12 residues. Trimming shortened V by 3 bases and J by 4 bases, and 9 bases separated the two germline ends. CDR3 nucleotides: TGCAGTGCTAGCCGTGGGGCAGAGACCCAGTACTTC. Amino acids: CSASRGAETQYF.

This clonotype was counted only a few times. In nucleotides, the CDR3 is TGTGCCAGCTCACTGGACGGAAACACTGAAGCTTTCTTT. Its protein product is CASSLDGNTEAFF. The chain uses TRBV18 and TRBJ1-1; D gene unclear. The V end was cut by 4 bases, the J end by 2 bases, with 8 bases between. There are 13 residues in the CDR3. Germline V gives CDR1 KGHSH, CDR2 LQKENI.

The chain employs TRBV20-1 and TRBJ1-2; unclear D gene. Trimming pared 3 bases from V and 3 bases from J, leaving 11 bases between. The CDR3 is made up of 13 amino acids. Germline V gene data show CDR1 as DFQATT and CDR2 as SNEGSKA (reference sequence). CDR3 coding DNA: TGCAGTGCTAGGGCCAACACCGACTATGGCTACACCTTC. This encodes CSARANTDYGYTF.

As regards this clonotype: One end of the junction varies from germline; a read error may be responsible. This chain links TRBV20-1 with TRBJ2-4; D tentatively reads TRBD1 or TRBD2 (6 bases each). Germline CDR1 and CDR2: DFQATT and SNEGSKA (reference sequence). This CDR3 comprises 16 residues. CDR3 amino acids: CSARDPDTGRGNIQHF. The CDR3 DNA reads as TGCAGTGCTAGGGACCCGGACACAGGGCGGGGAAACATTCAGCACTTC.